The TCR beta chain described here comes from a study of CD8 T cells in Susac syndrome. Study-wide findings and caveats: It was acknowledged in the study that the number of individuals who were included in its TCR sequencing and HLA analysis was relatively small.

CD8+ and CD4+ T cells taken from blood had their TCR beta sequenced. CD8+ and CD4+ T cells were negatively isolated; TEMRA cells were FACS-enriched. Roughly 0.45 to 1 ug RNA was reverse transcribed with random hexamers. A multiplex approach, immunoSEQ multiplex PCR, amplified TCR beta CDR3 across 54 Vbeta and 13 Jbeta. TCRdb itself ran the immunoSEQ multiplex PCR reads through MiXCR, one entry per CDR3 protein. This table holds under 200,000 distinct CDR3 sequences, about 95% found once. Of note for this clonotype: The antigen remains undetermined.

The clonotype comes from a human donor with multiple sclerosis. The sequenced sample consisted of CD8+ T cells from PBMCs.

The CDR3 region is CASSELGQGAYEQYF. The CDR3 DNA is TGTGCCAGCAGTGAGTTGGGACAGGGGGCCTACGAGCAGTACTTC. V gene TRBV6-1 combines with J gene TRBJ2-7, with TRBD1 matching over 11 bases. The CDR3 is 15 amino acids. V lost 3 bases and J lost 2; bases outside the gene matches: 3. Germline assignment: CDR1 MNHNS and CDR2 SASEGT.